This T cell receptor beta chain stems from a study of early T cells in non-severe SARS-CoV-2 infection (dated by TCRdb to the early 2020s). Context from the whole study: Because TCR sequencing relied on bulk RNA taken from unsorted whole blood, pairing of alpha and beta chains was not possible. Study-wide conclusions, independent of this receptor: VDJdb matching was skewed toward anti-spike CD8 responses, so virus-specific expansions were likely underestimated and private and CD4 specificities were missed.

Turning to this clonotype: Which antigen it targets is not known. No much larger clonotype is one base removed from it; base qualities were not supplied.

The study was a case-control design nested within a healthcare worker cohort in London, UK, with weekly nasopharyngeal swab PCR tests and blood sampling. Healthcare workers were recruited between 23 and 31 March 2020, during the week of the UK lockdown, and were followed weekly for up to about 15 weeks. The germline V gene (reference sequence) provides CDR1 DFQATT and CDR2 SNEGSKA. Including the terminal cysteine and phenylalanine, the CDR3 comprises 14 residues. Of all the DNA, just the CDR3 is kept, 42 bases in frame from base 1. V and J are trimmed by 6 bases and 5 bases, and the gene matches miss 9 bases of the junction. Libraries were prepared through 5' RACE. Sequencing was carried out with a NextSeq 500. In the TCR library protocol, unique molecular identifiers were attached to individual cDNA molecules to correct for PCR bias and sequencing error. Sequencing covered both TCR alpha and beta chains, and within each sample the abundances of alpha and beta sequences were tightly co-correlated. In the paper's pipeline: Decombinator V4 was used to annotate the V gene, J gene and CDR3 of the TCR sequences. Expanded TCRs were defined as changing significantly between any two time points under a Poisson model with p below 0.0001. TCR abundances were normalised to the total number of TCRs sequenced in each sample and reported as counts per million. MAIT TCRs were defined by TRAV1-2 paired with TRAJ12, TRAJ20 or TRAJ33, and iNKT TCRs by TRAV10 paired with TRAJ18. A search of VDJdb, accessed on 1 November 2021, was run for TCRs annotated to CMV, EBV and SARS-CoV-2, with TCRs annotated for multiple antigens excluded. The public reads were reanalyzed by TCRdb: fastp trimming at Q25, MiXCR alignment, in-frame beta chains only. Identical CDR3 proteins give one entry, which carries the most common genes and DNA. TCRdb assigned the V and J calls; the authors' analysis was not used. In this sample the table shows some 77,000 distinct CDR3 sequences, around 9.9% of which occur a single time. The ten top clones hold 4.8% of the sample.

This TCR derives from an adult who was a healthcare worker with PCR-confirmed SARS-CoV-2 infection or an uninfected control (not recorded which). The sample consisted of whole blood. Rearrangement joined TRBV20-1 to TRBJ1-4; 7 nucleotides in the junction match TRBD1. The CDR3 region: CSATPGQRNEKLFF. Read as DNA, the sequence is TGCAGTGCGACGCCGGGACAGAGAAATGAAAAACTGTTTTTT.